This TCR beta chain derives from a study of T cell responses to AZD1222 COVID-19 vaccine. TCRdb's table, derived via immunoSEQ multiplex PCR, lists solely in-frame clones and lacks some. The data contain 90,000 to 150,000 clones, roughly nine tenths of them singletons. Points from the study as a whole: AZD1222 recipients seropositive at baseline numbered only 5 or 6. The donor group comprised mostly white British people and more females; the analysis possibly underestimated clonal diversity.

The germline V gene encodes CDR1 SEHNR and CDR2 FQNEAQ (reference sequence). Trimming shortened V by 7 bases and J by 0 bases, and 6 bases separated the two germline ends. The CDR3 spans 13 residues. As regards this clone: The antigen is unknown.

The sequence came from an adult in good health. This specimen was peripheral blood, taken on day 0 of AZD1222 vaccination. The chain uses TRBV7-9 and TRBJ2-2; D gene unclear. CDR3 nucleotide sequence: TGTGCCAGCAAACGGGCGAACACCGGGGAGCTGTTTTTT. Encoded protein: CASKRANTGELFF.